This T cell receptor beta chain was identified in a study of T cell responses to AZD1222 COVID-19 vaccine. Study results and limitations: The donor cohort was predominantly white British with a female majority, and clonal diversity may have been underestimated. Among AZD1222 vaccinees, only 5 to 7 were seropositive at baseline.

A word on this clone: The antigen is unknown.

The CDR3 has 15 amino acids. Per the germline V gene, CDR1 is KGHSH and CDR2 is LQKENI. V was trimmed by 4 bases and J by 5 bases, leaving 17 bases between them. Data came from immunoSEQ multiplex PCR; TCRdb stores just in-frame clones and leaves some out. The sample shows some 150,000 clones, roughly 91% of them seen only once. V usage is TRBV18 and J usage is TRBJ2-5; tentatively, D is TRBD2 (6 bases). This sample comprised peripheral blood, obtained on day 0 of AZD1222 vaccination. The source is an adult in good health. CDR3 sequence reads: CASSLGNREMETQYF. CDR3 DNA sequence: TGTGCCAGCTCACTTGGGAATCGGGAGATGGAGACCCAGTACTTC.